Presented here are 6 T cell receptor beta chains from one specimen sequenced in a study of CD8+ T cells in alopecia areata. After isolation, RNA underwent reverse transcription to generate cDNA as the sequencing template. Data came from immunoSEQ multiplex PCR; TCRdb stores just in-frame clones and leaves some out. The sample carries more than 200,000 clones, under 80% recorded once. This specimen consisted of CD4+ T cells sorted from blood, obtained at week 0. These TCRs come from a human donor with alopecia areata.

The chain uses TRBV9 and TRBJ2-1; 8 bases agree with TRBD1. The CDR3 covers 13 residues. Germline V gene lookup returns CDR1 SGDLS and CDR2 YYNGEE. Trimming at V came to 3 bases and at J to 6 bases, leaving 2 bases not matched to a gene. In nucleotides, the CDR3 is TGTGCCAGCAGCGGAACAGGGGGCAATGAGCAGTTCTTC. Protein sequence: CASSGTGGNEQFF.

About this clone: Other DNA sequences in this specimen translate into the identical CDR3. The J gene is TRBJ2-3, the V gene TRBV7-8; D is perhaps TRBD1 (6 bases). Per germline, CDR1 SGHVS and CDR2 FQNEAQ. V was cut by 5 bases and J by 6 bases, with 9 bases left in between. This CDR3 has 12 amino acids. CDR3 DNA: TGTGCCAGCAGCCCCGGACAGGATACGCAGTATTTT. Its protein is CASSPGQDTQYF.

The rearrangement joins TRBV29-1 to TRBJ1-2, with D perhaps matching TRBD1 (6 bases). CDR3 size: 14 residues. Germline values: CDR1 SQVTM, CDR2 ANQGSEA. V was clipped by 0 bases and J by 6 bases, with 14 bases between them. As DNA, the CDR3 is TGCAGCGTTGAAGATCCCGGGACACGTGATGGCTACACCTTC. It codes for CSVEDPGTRDGYTF.

This clone was seen only a few times. The chain uses TRBV30 and TRBJ1-1; TRBD1 aligns across 9 bases. The CDR3 spans 13 residues. CDR1 and CDR2 (germline): GTSNPN, SVGIG (reference sequence). V trimming: 4 bases; J trimming: 4 bases; junction bases outside the gene matches: 4. The CDR3, as DNA: TGTGCCTGGATGAAACAGGGGGCCACTGAAGCTTTCTTT. Translated: CAWMKQGATEAFF.

The CDR3 sequence: CSVAPTQNTEAFF. CDR3 bases: TGCAGCGTTGCCCCGACACAGAACACTGAAGCTTTCTTT. The genes are TRBV29-1 and TRBJ1-1; D unresolved. This CDR3 has 13 amino acids. Trimming pared 4 bases from V and 1 base from J, leaving 10 bases between. From germline, CDR1 is SQVTM and CDR2 ANQGSEA.

This clone has more than one count but fewer than ten. The chain couples TRBV7-9 to TRBJ2-6; 9 bases map to TRBD1. Germline CDR1 is SEHNR and CDR2 is FQNEAQ (reference sequence). V lost 5 bases and J lost 2; bases outside the gene matches: 4. The CDR3 totals 16 residues. Written as DNA, the CDR3 is TGTGCCAGCAGCCCGTACAGGGGGCCTGGGGCCAACGTCCTGACTTTC. It specifies CASSPYRGPGANVLTF.